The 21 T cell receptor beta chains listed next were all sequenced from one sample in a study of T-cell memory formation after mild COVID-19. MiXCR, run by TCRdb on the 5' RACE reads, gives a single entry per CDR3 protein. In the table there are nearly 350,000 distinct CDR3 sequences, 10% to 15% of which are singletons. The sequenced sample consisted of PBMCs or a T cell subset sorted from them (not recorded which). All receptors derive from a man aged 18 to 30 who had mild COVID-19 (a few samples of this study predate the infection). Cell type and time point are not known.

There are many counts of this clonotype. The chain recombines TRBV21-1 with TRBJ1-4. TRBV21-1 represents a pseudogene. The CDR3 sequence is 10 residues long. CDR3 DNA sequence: TGTGCCAGCGGTAATGAAAAACTGTTTTTT. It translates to CASGNEKLFF.

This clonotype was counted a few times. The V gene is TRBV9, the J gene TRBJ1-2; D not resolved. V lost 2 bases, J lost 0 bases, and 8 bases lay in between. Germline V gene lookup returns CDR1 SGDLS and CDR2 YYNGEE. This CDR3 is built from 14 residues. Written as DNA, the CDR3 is TGTGCCAGCAGCGTCATCGGGTCTAACTATGGCTACACCTTC. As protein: CASSVIGSNYGYTF.

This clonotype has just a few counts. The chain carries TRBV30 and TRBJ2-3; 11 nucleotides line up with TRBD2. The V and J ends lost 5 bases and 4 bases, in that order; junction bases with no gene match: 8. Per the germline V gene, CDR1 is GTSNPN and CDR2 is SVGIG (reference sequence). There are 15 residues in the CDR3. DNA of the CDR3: TGTGCCTGGGCTGCCGGGACTAGCGGTTCAGATACGCAGTATTTT. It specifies CAWAAGTSGSDTQYF. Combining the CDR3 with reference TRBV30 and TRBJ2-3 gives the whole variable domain SQTIHQWPATLVQPVGSPLSLECTVEGTSNPNLYWYRQAAGRGLQLLFYSVGIGQISSEVPQNLSASRPQDRQFILSSKKLLLSDSGFYLCAWAAGTSGSDTQYFGPGTRLTVL.

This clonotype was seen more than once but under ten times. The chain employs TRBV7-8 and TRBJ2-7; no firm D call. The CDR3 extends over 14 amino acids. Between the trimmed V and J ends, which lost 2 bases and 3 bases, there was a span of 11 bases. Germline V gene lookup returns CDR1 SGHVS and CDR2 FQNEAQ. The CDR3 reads CASSLLGGYYEQYF. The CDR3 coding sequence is TGTGCCAGCAGCTTATTGGGCGGATACTACGAGCAGTACTTC. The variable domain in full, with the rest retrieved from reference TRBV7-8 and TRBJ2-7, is GAGVSQSPRYKVAKRGQDVALRCDPISGHVSLFWYQQALGQGPEFLTYFQNEAQLDKSGLPSDRFFAERPEGSVSTLKIQRTQQEDSAVYLCASSLLGGYYEQYFGPGTRLTVT.

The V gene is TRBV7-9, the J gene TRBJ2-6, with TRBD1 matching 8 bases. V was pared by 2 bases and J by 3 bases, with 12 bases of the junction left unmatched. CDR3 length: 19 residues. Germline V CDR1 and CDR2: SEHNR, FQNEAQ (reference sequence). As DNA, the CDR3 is TGTGCCAGCAGCTTAAGGTCCGGACAGGGTAGTGGTGGGGCCAACGTCCTGACTTTC. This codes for CASSLRSGQGSGGANVLTF.

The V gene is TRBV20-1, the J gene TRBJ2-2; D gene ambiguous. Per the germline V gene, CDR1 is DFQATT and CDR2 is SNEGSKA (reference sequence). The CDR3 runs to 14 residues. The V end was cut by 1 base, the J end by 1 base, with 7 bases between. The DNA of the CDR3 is TGCAGTGCTAGAGTGTTAGGGAACACCGGGGAGCTGTTTTTT. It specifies CSARVLGNTGELFF.

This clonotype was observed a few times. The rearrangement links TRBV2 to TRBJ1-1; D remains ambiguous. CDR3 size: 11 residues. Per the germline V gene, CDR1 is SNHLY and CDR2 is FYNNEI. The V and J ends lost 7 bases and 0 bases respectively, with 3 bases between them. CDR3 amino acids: CASIVNTEAFF. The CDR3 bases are TGTGCCAGCATCGTGAACACTGAAGCTTTCTTT.

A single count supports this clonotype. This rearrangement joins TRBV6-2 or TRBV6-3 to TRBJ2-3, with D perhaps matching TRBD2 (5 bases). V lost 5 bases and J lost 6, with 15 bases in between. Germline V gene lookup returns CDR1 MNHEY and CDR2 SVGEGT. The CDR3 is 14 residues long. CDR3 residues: CASSGPGGQDTQYF. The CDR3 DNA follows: TGTGCCAGCAGTGGCCCCGGAGGTCAGGATACGCAGTATTTT.

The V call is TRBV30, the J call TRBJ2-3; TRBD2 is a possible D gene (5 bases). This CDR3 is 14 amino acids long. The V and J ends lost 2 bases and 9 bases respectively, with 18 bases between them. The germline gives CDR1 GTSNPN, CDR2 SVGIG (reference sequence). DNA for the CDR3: TGTGCCTGGAGTAGAATGCGGGCGAGGAGCACGCAGTATTTT. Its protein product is CAWSRMRARSTQYF.

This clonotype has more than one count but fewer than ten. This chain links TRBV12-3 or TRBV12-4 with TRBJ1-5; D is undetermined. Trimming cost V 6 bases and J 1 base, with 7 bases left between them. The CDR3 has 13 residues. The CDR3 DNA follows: TGTGCCAGCAGGTTAAAAAGCAATCAGCCCCAGCATTTT. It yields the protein CASRLKSNQPQHF.

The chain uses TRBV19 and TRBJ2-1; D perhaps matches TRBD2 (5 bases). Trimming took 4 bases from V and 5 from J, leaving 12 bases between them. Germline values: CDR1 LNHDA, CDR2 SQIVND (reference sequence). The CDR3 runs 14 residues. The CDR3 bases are TGTGCCAGTAGTACCCCCGGGGAAGACAATGAGCAGTTCTTC. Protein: CASSTPGEDNEQFF.

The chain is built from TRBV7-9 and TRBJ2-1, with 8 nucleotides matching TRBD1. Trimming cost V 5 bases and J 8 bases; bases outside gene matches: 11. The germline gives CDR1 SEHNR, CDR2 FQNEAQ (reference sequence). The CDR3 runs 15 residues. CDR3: CASSRYAGGADEQFF. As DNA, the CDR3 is TGTGCCAGCAGCCGTTATGCAGGGGGCGCGGATGAGCAGTTCTTC. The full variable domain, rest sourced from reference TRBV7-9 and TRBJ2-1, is DTGVSQNPRHKITKRGQNVTFRCDPISEHNRLYWYRQTLGQGPEFLTYFQNEAQLEKSRLLSDRFSAERPKGSFSTLEIQRTEQGDSAMYLCASSRYAGGADEQFFGPGTRLTVL.

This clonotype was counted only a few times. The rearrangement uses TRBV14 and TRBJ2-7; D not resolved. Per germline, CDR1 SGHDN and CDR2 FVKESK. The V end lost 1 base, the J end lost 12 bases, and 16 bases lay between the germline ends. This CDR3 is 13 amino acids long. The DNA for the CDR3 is TGTGCCAGCAGCCAAGTTGCTCGAGACTCTTGGTACGTC. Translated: CASSQVARDSWYV.

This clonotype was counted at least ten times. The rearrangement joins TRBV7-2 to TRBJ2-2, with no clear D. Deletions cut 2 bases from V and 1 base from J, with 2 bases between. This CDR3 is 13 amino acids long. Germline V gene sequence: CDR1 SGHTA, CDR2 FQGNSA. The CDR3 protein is CASSLLNTGELFF. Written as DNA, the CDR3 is TGTGCCAGCAGCTTATTGAACACCGGGGAGCTGTTTTTT.

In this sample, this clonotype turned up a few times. CDR3 residues: CAWSASILQGSYTF. DNA of the CDR3: TGTGCCTGGAGCGCCTCGATCCTACAAGGCAGCTACACCTTC. The gene calls are TRBV30 and TRBJ1-2; D gene unclear. CDR3 length equals 14 residues. The V and J ends lost 3 bases and 9 bases respectively, with 20 bases between them. Germline CDR1 is GTSNPN and CDR2 is SVGIG (reference sequence). Supplemented by reference TRBV30 and TRBJ1-2, the full variable domain reads SQTIHQWPATLVQPVGSPLSLECTVEGTSNPNLYWYRQAAGRGLQLLFYSVGIGQISSEVPQNLSASRPQDRQFILSSKKLLLSDSGFYLCAWSASILQGSYTFGSGTRLTVV.

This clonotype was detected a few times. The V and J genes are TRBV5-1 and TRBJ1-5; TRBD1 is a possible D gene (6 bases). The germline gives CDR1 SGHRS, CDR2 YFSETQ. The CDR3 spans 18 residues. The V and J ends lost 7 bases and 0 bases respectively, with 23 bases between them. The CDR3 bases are TGCGCCAGCCTACCCGGGGGGCGGACAGACTATAGCAATCAGCCCCAGCATTTT. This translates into CASLPGGRTDYSNQPQHF.

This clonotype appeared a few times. CDR3 nucleotide sequence: TGTGCCAGCAGGCCAGAAGGGGACCTGGGAGGCTACACCTTC. Residues: CASRPEGDLGGYTF. J is TRBJ1-2 and V is TRBV7-9, with a possible D match to TRBD1 (5 bases). This CDR3 is built from 14 residues. Germline loops: CDR1 SEHNR, CDR2 FQNEAQ (reference sequence). V lost 6 bases and J lost 8, with 19 bases in between.

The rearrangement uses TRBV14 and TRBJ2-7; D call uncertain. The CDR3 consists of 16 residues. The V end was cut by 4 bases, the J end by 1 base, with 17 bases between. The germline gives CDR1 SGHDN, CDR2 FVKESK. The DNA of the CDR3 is TGTGCCAGCAGCCCAAAAGTAGCCCTTGGTTCCTACGAGCAGTACTTC. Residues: CASSPKVALGSYEQYF. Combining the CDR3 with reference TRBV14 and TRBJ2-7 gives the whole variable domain EAGVTQFPSHSVIEKGQTVTLRCDPISGHDNLYWYRRVMGKEIKFLLHFVKESKQDESGMPNNRFLAERTGGTYSTLKVQPAELEDSGVYFCASSPKVALGSYEQYFGPGTRLTVT.

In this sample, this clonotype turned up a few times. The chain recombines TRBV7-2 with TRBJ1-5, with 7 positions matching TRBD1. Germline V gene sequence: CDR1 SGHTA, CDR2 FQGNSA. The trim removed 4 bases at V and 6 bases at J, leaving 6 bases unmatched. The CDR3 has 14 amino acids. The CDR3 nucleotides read TGTGCCAGCAGCTACTTGGACAGGCGTCAGCCCCAGCATTTT. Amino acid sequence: CASSYLDRRQPQHF.

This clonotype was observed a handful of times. The CDR3 loop is CASSQDNGEDYGYTF. DNA of the CDR3: TGCGCCAGCAGCCAAGATAACGGGGAGGACTATGGCTACACCTTC. V usage is TRBV4-1 and J usage is TRBJ1-2, with D unresolved. The ends were cut back, 0 bases at V and 3 bases at J, with 11 bases in the middle. CDR1 and CDR2 from the germline V gene are MGHRA and YSYEKL. This CDR3 comprises 15 residues.

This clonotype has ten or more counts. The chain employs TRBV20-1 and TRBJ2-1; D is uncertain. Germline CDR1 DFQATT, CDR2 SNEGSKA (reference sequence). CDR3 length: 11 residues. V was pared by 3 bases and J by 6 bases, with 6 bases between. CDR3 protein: CSARPVNEQFF. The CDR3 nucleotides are TGCAGTGCTAGGCCGGTCAATGAGCAGTTCTTC.